This entry features one TCR beta chain sequence. As yet, its antigen is unknown. The CDR3 extends over 14 amino acids. Germline lookup yields CDR1 SGHTA and CDR2 FQGNSA. This entry belongs to a study of T cells expressing NK-cell markers. Background on the study: The eight sequenced donors comprised seven who were HCMV-seropositive and one who was seronegative.

Findings and limits, study-wide: Several donors showed dominant NKG2C+ clonotypes comprising roughly 1.0-7.5% of their CD8+ T cells.

TCR beta libraries carry UMIs added by 5'RACE template switching. With the 5' RACE reads reprocessed, TCRdb shows one record per CDR3 protein and no DNA. Its table lists about 430,000 distinct CDR3 sequences. The chain combines TRBV7-2 with TRBJ1-1. This receptor was obtained from a woman between 45 and 65 years old in good health. Material for sequencing was blood T cells: a sorted CD56 or NKG2C T cell subset, CD4+ or CD8+ T cells, or bulk PBMC T cells (not recorded which). CDR3 sequence reads: CASSLSWGNTEAFF.